Listed here are 20 T cell receptor beta chains from one sample, sequenced in a study of cytomegalovirus exposure and HLA in healthy donors (dated by TCRdb to the late 2010s). The library relied on the immunoSEQ multiplex PCR assay. The multiplex PCR relied on a mix of 60 forward primers for TCR Vbeta segments and 13 reverse primers for TCR Jbeta segments. Here the immuneACCESS table is served through TCRdb, limited to in-frame sequences with V and J called. Missing clones are a known gap in these copies; in checked studies unresolved V genes cover under half, and the rest lacks a known reason. This sample gives about 200,000 clones in total; 78% of them show up just once. The ten largest clones represent 12% to 15% of the sample. Sample: PBMCs. Source of these receptors: a woman in her twenties or thirties in good health and CMV-seropositive.

In its sample, this clone was seen a few times. The chain links TRBV30 to TRBJ1-1, with D possibly TRBD1 on 5 matching bases. CDR3 length: 13 residues. The V end lost 7 bases, the J end lost 8 bases, and 20 bases lay between the germline ends. Per the germline V gene, CDR1 is GTSNPN and CDR2 is SVGIG (reference sequence). This CDR3 reads CAYQIHRSAEAFF. CDR3 coding DNA: TGTGCCTATCAAATCCACAGGTCAGCGGAAGCTTTCTTT. The full variable domain, with the rest looked up from reference TRBV30 and TRBJ1-1, is SQTIHQWPATLVQPVGSPLSLECTVEGTSNPNLYWYRQAAGRGLQLLFYSVGIGQISSEVPQNLSASRPQDRQFILSSKKLLLSDSGFYLCAYQIHRSAEAFFGQGTRLTVV.

CDR3 in amino acids: CASSPQILAGGDEQFF. The CDR3 DNA reads TGCGCCAGCAGCCCCCAGATACTAGCGGGGGGCGATGAGCAGTTCTTC. The chain employs TRBV5-1 and TRBJ2-1, with TRBD2 identical over 12 bases. The CDR3 contains 16 residues. Germline-derived CDR1 and CDR2 are SGHRS and YFSETQ. V was clipped by 4 bases and J by 8 bases; unmatched bases: 10. The entire variable domain, with the rest obtained from reference TRBV5-1 and TRBJ2-1, is as follows: KAGVTQTPRYLIKTRGQQVTLSCSPISGHRSVSWYQQTPGQGLQFLFEYFSETQRNKGNFPGRFSGRQFSNSRSEMNVSTLELGDSALYLCASSPQILAGGDEQFFGPGTRLTVL.

The count of this clone is one. This chain connects TRBV19 to TRBJ2-7; D gene ambiguous. Trimming cost V 9 bases and J 3 bases, with 18 bases left between them. The CDR3 is made up of 14 amino acids. The germline V gene has CDR1 LNHDA and CDR2 SQIVND (reference sequence). This CDR3 is CASFAGPPNYEQYF. The CDR3, as DNA: TGTGCCAGCTTCGCCGGTCCCCCGAACTACGAGCAGTACTTC.

DNA of the CDR3: TGTGCCAGCAGTGTAGAAGGGGCCACCGGGGAGCTGTTTTTT. Translating it yields CASSVEGATGELFF. The rearrangement links TRBV6-4 to TRBJ2-2, with a possible D match to TRBD1 (5 bases). Trimming removed 4 bases at V and 4 bases at J, with 10 bases between. Germline V CDR1 and CDR2: MRHNA, SNTAGT. The CDR3 has 14 residues.

The chain's CDR3 is CASSPWRGGVNTGELFF. CDR3 coding DNA: TGTGCCAGCAGCCCCTGGAGGGGGGGAGTAAACACCGGGGAGCTGTTTTTT. This rearrangement joins TRBV7-9 to TRBJ2-2, with D maybe TRBD2 (7 bases). CDR3 length: 17 residues. The germline V and J ends were trimmed by 5 bases and 2 bases, with 18 bases remaining between them. The germline V gene has CDR1 SEHNR and CDR2 FQNEAQ (reference sequence).

This clone has just a few counts. Written as DNA, the CDR3 is TGTGCCAGCAGCCAAGGTCGCCAGGGTGAGCAGTTCTTC. Translated, it gives CASSQGRQGEQFF. The V call is TRBV4-2, the J call TRBJ2-1; maybe TRBD1 (5 bases). Trimming removed 1 base at V and 9 bases at J, with 10 bases between. CDR1 LGHNA and CDR2 YNFKEQ come from the germline V gene. There are 13 residues in the CDR3.

V is TRBV19 and J is TRBJ2-7; the match to TRBD2 covers 10 bases. V shed 1 base and J 0 bases; nucleotides not matched to a gene: 9. Looked up from germline, CDR1 is LNHDA and CDR2 is SQIVND (reference sequence). This CDR3 region has 18 residues. The CDR3 sequence is CASSIASGRGGSSYEQYF. The DNA for the CDR3 is TGTGCCAGTAGTATAGCTAGCGGGAGAGGGGGGAGCTCCTACGAGCAGTACTTC.

The sample holds a few counts of this clone. The rearrangement uses TRBV5-1 and TRBJ2-1, with 10 nucleotides matching TRBD1. This CDR3 spans 16 amino acids. Looked up from germline, CDR1 is SGHRS and CDR2 is YFSETQ. With V trimmed by 4 bases and J by 5 bases, 9 bases remained unmatched. The CDR3 DNA follows: TGCGCCAGCAGCACCGGGACAGGGGTACAGGACAATGAGCAGTTCTTC. Protein product: CASSTGTGVQDNEQFF.

This chain links TRBV9 with TRBJ2-2; TRBD2 aligns across 7 bases. There are 16 residues in the CDR3. Germline assignment: CDR1 SGDLS and CDR2 YYNGEE. Trimming at V came to 4 bases and at J to 5 bases, leaving 11 bases not matched to a gene. CDR3 region: CASSFGRTAGTGELFF. CDR3 nucleotides: TGTGCCAGCAGCTTCGGGAGGACGGCCGGGACCGGGGAGCTGTTTTTT.

The chain couples TRBV30 to TRBJ1-6; no firm D call. This CDR3 has 14 amino acids. Germline-derived CDR1 and CDR2 are GTSNPN and SVGIG (reference sequence). Trimming pared 0 bases from V and 4 bases from J, leaving 7 bases between. CDR3 residues: CAWSVNSYNSPLHF. As DNA, the CDR3 is TGTGCCTGGAGTGTAAACAGTTATAATTCACCCCTCCACTTT.

CDR3 region: CARTDEQFF. The DNA for the CDR3 is TGTGCCAGAACAGACGAGCAGTTCTTC. The rearrangement uses TRBV7-9 and TRBJ2-1, with D uncertain. V lost 9 bases, J lost 10 bases, and 7 bases lay in between. This CDR3 is 9 amino acids long. Per germline, CDR1 SEHNR and CDR2 FQNEAQ (reference sequence).

The V and J genes are TRBV7-8 and TRBJ2-7, with 8 bases identical to TRBD1. From germline, CDR1 is SGHVS and CDR2 FQNEAQ. The CDR3 spans 16 residues. The V segment lost 4 bases and the J segment 2 bases; nucleotides outside the gene matches: 10. CDR3 residues: CASSSAPGQETYEQYF. CDR3 coding DNA: TGTGCCAGCAGCTCCGCACCGGGACAGGAGACCTACGAGCAGTACTTC. Full variable domain (remainder filled in from reference TRBV7-8 and TRBJ2-7): GAGVSQSPRYKVAKRGQDVALRCDPISGHVSLFWYQQALGQGPEFLTYFQNEAQLDKSGLPSDRFFAERPEGSVSTLKIQRTQQEDSAVYLCASSSAPGQETYEQYFGPGTRLTVT.

The rearrangement links TRBV10-3 to TRBJ1-1; tentatively, D is TRBD1 (6 bases). The CDR3 loop spans 16 amino acids. V was shortened by 3 bases and J by 0 bases, with 14 bases between the two germline ends. CDR1 and CDR2 (germline): ENHRY, SYGVKD. The CDR3 region has the DNA TGTGCCATCAGTGACCCGGGACACAACATGAACACTGAAGCTTTCTTT. It encodes CAISDPGHNMNTEAFF.

The gene calls are TRBV6-1 and TRBJ1-4; 8 bases are shared with TRBD1. Trimming cost V 4 bases and J 5 bases; bases outside gene matches: 9. This CDR3 is 16 amino acids long. Germline CDR1 is MNHNS and CDR2 is SASEGT. The CDR3 here is CASSAAGGTVNEKLFF. The CDR3 bases are TGTGCCAGCAGTGCCGCAGGGGGCACAGTCAATGAAAAACTGTTTTTT.

This rearrangement joins TRBV5-4 to TRBJ2-7; 7 nucleotides align to TRBD1. The germline CDR1 and CDR2 sequences are SGHNT and YYREEE (reference sequence). This CDR3 comprises 14 residues. V trimming: 4 bases; J trimming: 0 bases; junction bases outside the gene matches: 4. This CDR3 reads CASSPTGDSYEQYF. CDR3 in DNA: TGTGCCAGCAGCCCAACAGGGGACTCCTACGAGCAGTACTTC.

The J gene is TRBJ2-2, the V gene TRBV5-1; D ambiguous. The germline V and J ends were trimmed by 0 bases and 5 bases, with 5 bases remaining between them. CDR3 length: 13 amino acids. Germline CDR1 reads SGHRS; CDR2 reads YFSETQ. CDR3 bases: TGCGCCAGCAGCTTGGTCCAAACCGGGGAGCTGTTTTTT. Protein sequence: CASSLVQTGELFF.

This clone was recorded only once. The chain has TRBV5-1 and TRBJ2-7, with 10 bases identical to TRBD1. This CDR3 is built from 17 residues. The germline gives CDR1 SGHRS, CDR2 YFSETQ. The J segment lost 2 bases and the V segment lost 0 bases, leaving 8 bases of the junction unmatched. The DNA of the CDR3 is TGCGCCAGCAGCTTGGGCTCTGGGACAGGGGAAGCCTACGAGCAGTACTTC. Encoded protein: CASSLGSGTGEAYEQYF.

The rearrangement joins TRBV27 to TRBJ2-3, with TRBD2 matching 14 bases. The germline gives CDR1 MNHEY, CDR2 SMNVEV (reference sequence). Unmatched junction bases numbered 6, after V lost 6 bases and J lost 4 bases. The CDR3 spans 16 residues. This CDR3 reads CASRQGTSGSSDTQYF. The CDR3 DNA reads as TGTGCCAGCAGGCAGGGGACTAGCGGGAGTTCAGATACGCAGTATTTT.

The genes are TRBV4-3 and TRBJ2-2; the match to TRBD1 covers 7 bases. Trimming at V came to 6 bases and at J to 4 bases, leaving 5 bases not matched to a gene. This CDR3 is built from 14 residues. Germline lookup yields CDR1 LGHNA and CDR2 YSLEER. The CDR3 region has the DNA TGCGCCAGCAGTGGGACAGCCATCACCGGGGAGCTGTTTTTT. Protein sequence: CASSGTAITGELFF.

This clone was seen a handful of times. The CDR3 DNA sequence: TGTGCCAGCAGCGCGGAGGCAGGGGACACTCAGCCCCAGCATTTT. It is translated as CASSAEAGDTQPQHF. This sequence joins TRBV9 and TRBJ1-5; tentative D call: TRBD1 (6 bases). With 3 bases removed from V and 6 bases from J, the gap between germline ends came to 16 bases. The CDR3 spans 15 residues. CDR1 is SGDLS, CDR2 YYNGEE, per germline.